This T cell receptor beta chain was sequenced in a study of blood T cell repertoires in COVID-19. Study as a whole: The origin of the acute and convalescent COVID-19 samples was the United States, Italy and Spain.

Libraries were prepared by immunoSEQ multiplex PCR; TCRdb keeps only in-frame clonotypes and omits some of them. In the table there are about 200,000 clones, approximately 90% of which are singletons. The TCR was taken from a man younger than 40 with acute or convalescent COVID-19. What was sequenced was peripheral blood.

Written as DNA, the CDR3 is TGTGCCAGCTCACCATCGGCCGGGACAGGGGTTACCGAGCAGTACTTC. Encoded protein: CASSPSAGTGVTEQYF. This chain uses TRBV18 with TRBJ2-7, with TRBD1 identical over 10 bases. The germline V gene has CDR1 KGHSH and CDR2 LQKENI. J gave up 6 bases and V 2 bases, and 10 bases lay outside the gene matches. CDR3 length equals 16 residues.